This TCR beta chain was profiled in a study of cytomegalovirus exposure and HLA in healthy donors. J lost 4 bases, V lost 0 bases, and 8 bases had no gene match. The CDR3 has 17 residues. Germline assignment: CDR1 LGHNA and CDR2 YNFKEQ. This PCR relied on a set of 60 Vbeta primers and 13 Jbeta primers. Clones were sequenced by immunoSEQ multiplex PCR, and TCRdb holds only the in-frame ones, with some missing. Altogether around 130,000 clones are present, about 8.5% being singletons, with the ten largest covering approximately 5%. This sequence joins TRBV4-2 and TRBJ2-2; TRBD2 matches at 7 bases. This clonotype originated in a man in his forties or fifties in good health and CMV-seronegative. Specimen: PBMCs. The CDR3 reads CASSQDPLAAITGELFF. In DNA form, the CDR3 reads TGTGCCAGCAGCCAAGACCCGCTAGCGGCGATCACCGGGGAGCTGTTTTTT.